This TCR beta chain was profiled in a study of a mutant IDH1 vaccine in newly diagnosed glioma. Turning to the study itself: Week 35 was safety follow-up visit V12; week 47 was end-of-study visit V13.

The CDR3 totals 12 residues. The germline V and J ends were trimmed by 2 bases and 7 bases, with 6 bases remaining between them. Germline V gene lookup returns CDR1 SGHKS and CDR2 YYEKEE (reference sequence). Comments on this clone: Antigen unknown.

Time point noted: week 47, end of study. Doses of 300 ug of mutant IDH1 20-mer peptide were given with topical imiquimod. Patients underwent eight vaccinations, which took place in weeks 1, 3, 5, 7, 11, 15, 19 and 23. Generated by immunoSEQ multiplex PCR, the TCRdb table keeps only in-frame clones and is missing some. The data show some 21,000 clones, about four fifths seen once. The chain combines TRBV5-5 with TRBJ1-4, with no clear D. The clonotype originates from a man aged 35 to 55 with glioma. The sequencing here drew on PBMCs, taken from a glioma patient whose treatment included an IDH1 peptide vaccine. This chain's CDR3 is CASSFEAEKLFF. CDR3 coding DNA: TGTGCCAGCAGCTTTGAGGCTGAAAAACTGTTTTTT.